The rows below give T cell receptor beta chains drawn from one sample of a study of regulatory T cells in long-lasting Graves disease. Each CDR3 protein is one row after TCRdb ran MiXCR on the multiplex PCR reads. The data contain 350,000 to 550,000 distinct CDR3 sequences, 15% of them singletons. These data also featured in a second study, about T cells in Graves' hyperthyroidism and ophthalmopathy.

The source was peripheral blood mononuclear cells (PBMCs), collected at new diagnosis, from a patient treated with antithyroid drugs. Every receptor here comes from a woman aged 25 to 39 with Graves disease. CDR3s include the opening cysteine and the closing phenylalanine or tryptophan. Each record gives: J gene, clone size, CDR3 length, V gene, CDR3 protein. Clone size appears in some rows only: once, few, many, or a class for an expanded clone.

J gene: TRBJ2-7
clone size: -
CDR3 length: 16
V gene: TRBV4-1
CDR3 protein: CASSRAKTSGAYEQYF

J gene: TRBJ1-5
clone size: few
CDR3 length: 16
V gene: TRBV20-1
CDR3 protein: CSARKGGGWINQPQHF

J gene: TRBJ1-4
clone size: many
CDR3 length: 13
V gene: TRBV2
CDR3 protein: CASSEGEDEKLFF

J gene: TRBJ2-7
clone size: -
CDR3 length: 19
V gene: TRBV20-1
CDR3 protein: CSARANLPGLAGEPYKQYF

J gene: TRBJ2-1
clone size: many
CDR3 length: 18
V gene: TRBV9
CDR3 protein: CASSVEEMGSPMGNEQFF

J gene: TRBJ2-3
clone size: -
CDR3 length: 14
V gene: TRBV5-1
CDR3 protein: CASSFYFSTDTQYF

J gene: TRBJ1-1
clone size: few
CDR3 length: 15
V gene: TRBV14
CDR3 protein: CASSQRQGLNTEAFF

J gene: TRBJ2-3
clone size: -
CDR3 length: 18
V gene: TRBV7-2
CDR3 protein: CASSPQASGRKSTDTQYF

J gene: TRBJ1-2
clone size: many
CDR3 length: 12
V gene: TRBV12-3/TRBV12-4
CDR3 protein: CASSFYLYGYTF

J gene: TRBJ1-5
clone size: many
CDR3 length: 20
V gene: TRBV12-5
CDR3 protein: CASGPKKRGGAAIFNQPQHF

J gene: TRBJ2-6
clone size: -
CDR3 length: 17
V gene: TRBV19
CDR3 protein: CASTIRAGTSGANVLTF

J gene: TRBJ2-2
clone size: -
CDR3 length: 17
V gene: TRBV3-1
CDR3 protein: CASSQEVRASLTGELFF

J gene: TRBJ2-3
clone size: many
CDR3 length: 17
V gene: TRBV11-2
CDR3 protein: CASSLVLSGRSTDTQYF

J gene: TRBJ2-7
clone size: -
CDR3 length: 19
V gene: TRBV28
CDR3 protein: CASSTRLAGGTSFSYEQYF

J gene: TRBJ1-5
clone size: many
CDR3 length: 13
V gene: TRBV20-1
CDR3 protein: CSANKQRNQPQHF

J gene: TRBJ2-1
clone size: many
CDR3 length: 13
V gene: TRBV28
CDR3 protein: CASEGGSYNEQFF

J gene: TRBJ2-7
clone size: -
CDR3 length: 12
V gene: TRBV29-1
CDR3 protein: CSVRTGPDEQYF

J gene: TRBJ1-5
clone size: -
CDR3 length: 14
V gene: TRBV7-9
CDR3 protein: CASSSRDSNRPQHF

J gene: TRBJ1-1
clone size: -
CDR3 length: 14
V gene: TRBV20-1
CDR3 protein: CSAPRTGGETEAFF

J gene: TRBJ2-1
clone size: many
CDR3 length: 14
V gene: TRBV7-9
CDR3 protein: CASSLVAGLDSQFF

J gene: TRBJ1-5
clone size: few
CDR3 length: 14
V gene: TRBV20-1
CDR3 protein: CSAREGGGHQPQHF

J gene: TRBJ2-5
clone size: few
CDR3 length: 12
V gene: TRBV2
CDR3 protein: CASRGQGETQYF

J gene: TRBJ1-4
clone size: -
CDR3 length: 16
V gene: TRBV7-6
CDR3 protein: CASSFRETATNEKLFF

J gene: TRBJ2-5
clone size: many
CDR3 length: 12
V gene: TRBV18
CDR3 protein: CASSPYQETQYF

J gene: TRBJ2-7
clone size: many
CDR3 length: 15
V gene: TRBV27
CDR3 protein: CASSSRADRVYEQYF

J gene: TRBJ1-1
clone size: few
CDR3 length: 9
V gene: TRBV29-1
CDR3 protein: CSVTQEAFF

J gene: TRBJ2-1
clone size: few
CDR3 length: 13
V gene: TRBV18
CDR3 protein: CASSPQVVNEQFF

J gene: TRBJ2-3
clone size: many
CDR3 length: 11
V gene: TRBV28
CDR3 protein: CASYELGTQYF

J gene: TRBJ2-5
clone size: many
CDR3 length: 14
V gene: TRBV7-6
CDR3 protein: CASSPNAGGETQYF

J gene: TRBJ1-4
clone size: -
CDR3 length: 14
V gene: TRBV6-1
CDR3 protein: CASSWMGADEKLFF

J gene: TRBJ1-5
clone size: many
CDR3 length: 16
V gene: TRBV20-1
CDR3 protein: CSATGQGALGNQPQHF

J gene: TRBJ2-2
clone size: -
CDR3 length: 15
V gene: TRBV18
CDR3 protein: CASSPGLQPTGELFF

J gene: TRBJ2-7
clone size: few
CDR3 length: 16
V gene: TRBV29-1
CDR3 protein: CSVVLAGGGHSYEQYF

J gene: TRBJ2-3
clone size: -
CDR3 length: 17
V gene: TRBV29-1
CDR3 protein: CSVGRLSGGSATDTQYF

J gene: TRBJ1-2
clone size: many
CDR3 length: 14
V gene: TRBV11-3
CDR3 protein: CASSSRYMGDGYTF

J gene: TRBJ2-5
clone size: many
CDR3 length: 17
V gene: TRBV28
CDR3 protein: CASSFGLAGGTAETQYF

J gene: TRBJ2-5
clone size: many
CDR3 length: 16
V gene: TRBV20-1
CDR3 protein: CSVRGGTSGMRETQYF

J gene: TRBJ2-2
clone size: -
CDR3 length: 14
V gene: TRBV2
CDR3 protein: CASRGGWDTGELFF

J gene: TRBJ1-1
clone size: many
CDR3 length: 12
V gene: TRBV7-9
CDR3 protein: CASSWGEVEAFF

J gene: TRBJ2-3
clone size: many
CDR3 length: 15
V gene: TRBV3-1
CDR3 protein: CATALGTGIADTQYF

J gene: TRBJ1-4
clone size: -
CDR3 length: 16
V gene: TRBV7-9
CDR3 protein: CASSSAGTGKDEKLFF

J gene: TRBJ2-5
clone size: many
CDR3 length: 16
V gene: TRBV6-1
CDR3 protein: CASSPAGGRVAETQYF

J gene: TRBJ2-5
clone size: many
CDR3 length: 13
V gene: TRBV29-1
CDR3 protein: CSGGGGGGETQYF

J gene: TRBJ2-3
clone size: many
CDR3 length: 18
V gene: TRBV7-9
CDR3 protein: CASSPRWLESLLTDTQYF

J gene: TRBJ1-2
clone size: -
CDR3 length: 13
V gene: TRBV24-1
CDR3 protein: CATGIAGGDGYTF

J gene: TRBJ2-1
clone size: -
CDR3 length: 15
V gene: TRBV7-3
CDR3 protein: CASSLYLSPYNEQFF

J gene: TRBJ2-1
clone size: many
CDR3 length: 15
V gene: TRBV10-1
CDR3 protein: CASSETGSSYNEQFF

J gene: TRBJ1-1
clone size: few
CDR3 length: 13
V gene: TRBV29-1
CDR3 protein: CSVGGVSYTEAFF

J gene: TRBJ2-7
clone size: -
CDR3 length: 15
V gene: TRBV5-1
CDR3 protein: CASRLEPKGAYEQYF

J gene: TRBJ2-7
clone size: -
CDR3 length: 17
V gene: TRBV6-5
CDR3 protein: CASSYSQSWGGNYEQYF

J gene: TRBJ2-4
clone size: many
CDR3 length: 16
V gene: TRBV10-2
CDR3 protein: CASGSSVGQGSNIQYF

J gene: TRBJ2-3
clone size: many
CDR3 length: 15
V gene: TRBV11-1
CDR3 protein: CASSLGTTSTDTQYF

J gene: TRBJ2-7
clone size: many
CDR3 length: 14
V gene: TRBV28
CDR3 protein: CASRTSSRNYEQYF

J gene: TRBJ2-3
clone size: -
CDR3 length: 14
V gene: TRBV6-2/TRBV6-3
CDR3 protein: CASSYGQVTDTQYF

J gene: TRBJ2-7
clone size: -
CDR3 length: 17
V gene: TRBV9
CDR3 protein: CASSPPHGLAGAYEQYF

J gene: TRBJ2-1
clone size: many
CDR3 length: 16
V gene: TRBV5-1
CDR3 protein: CASSLGASGPYNEQFF

J gene: TRBJ2-1
clone size: many
CDR3 length: 16
V gene: TRBV3-1
CDR3 protein: CASSQDPAGGRNEQFF

J gene: TRBJ1-1
clone size: many
CDR3 length: 11
V gene: TRBV5-5
CDR3 protein: CASSLKTEAFF

J gene: TRBJ2-3
clone size: -
CDR3 length: 16
V gene: TRBV3-1
CDR3 protein: CASSQGWRIGADTQYF